The rows below give T cell receptor beta chains drawn from one sample of a study of sequential checkpoint blockade in melanoma. Profiled with immunoSEQ multiplex PCR; TCRdb holds only in-frame clones, not every one. The table records some 18,000 clones, roughly two thirds of them present only once. Source: CD8+ T cells sorted from blood (inferred from file names), taken from a patient given nivolumab and ipilimumab in sequence. All receptors derive from a human donor with melanoma. Both conserved end residues are part of each CDR3. D genes are given only for firm matches. Clone sizes are given selectively: once, few, many, or a class where the clone is expanded.

TRBJ2-5,.,TRBD2,TRBV7-3,CASSLTYGGAETQYF,TGTGCCAGCAGCTTAACGTACGGGGGGGCGGAGACCCAGTACTTC
TRBJ2-7,.,TRBD1,TRBV7-2,CASSSGTGYEQYF,TGTGCCAGCAGCTCCGGGACAGGCTACGAGCAGTACTTC
TRBJ1-5,.,.,TRBV28,CASRLVQAPNQPQHF,TGTGCCAGCAGGCTCGTTCAAGCCCCCAATCAGCCCCAGCATTTT
TRBJ1-4,.,TRBD1,TRBV6-1,CASSSGTGFEKLFF,TGTGCCAGCAGCTCCGGGACAGGGTTTGAAAAACTGTTTTTT
TRBJ1-6,.,.,TRBV9,CASSVGSSYNSPLHF,TGTGCCAGCAGCGTAGGCAGCTCCTATAATTCACCCCTCCACTTT
TRBJ1-1,.,TRBD1,TRBV5-1,CARIEDRGNKDTEAFF,TGCGCCAGAATCGAGGACAGGGGTAATAAGGACACTGAAGCTTTCTTT
TRBJ2-7,medium-sized,TRBD1,TRBV13,CASSLTGPAYEQYF,TGTGCCAGCAGCTTGACAGGGCCGGCCTACGAGCAGTACTTC
TRBJ2-3,few,.,TRBV7-3,CASSALGGAIDTQYF,TGTGCCAGCAGCGCACTAGGGGGGGCCATAGATACGCAGTATTTT
TRBJ2-1,few,TRBD1,TRBV10-2,CASTADREQFF,TGCGCCAGCACAGCGGACAGGGAGCAGTTCTTC
TRBJ2-7,.,TRBD2,TRBV15,CATSTGLAVTYEQYF,TGTGCCACCAGCACCGGACTAGCGGTAACCTACGAGCAGTACTTC
TRBJ2-1,.,TRBD2,TRBV7-9,CASRPPGGSSYNEQFF,TGTGCCAGCAGGCCCCCGGGGGGGAGCTCCTACAATGAGCAGTTCTTC
TRBJ2-1,once,.,TRBV5-1,CASSLGGRVEQFF,TGCGCCAGCAGCTTGGGGGGGCGCGTTGAGCAGTTCTTC
TRBJ2-3,.,TRBD2,TRBV11-3,CASSGLAGKTDTQYF,TGTGCCAGCAGCGGACTAGCGGGAAAGACAGATACGCAGTATTTT
TRBJ1-5,.,.,TRBV6-5,CASSLRGYNQPQHF,TGTGCCAGCAGCCTCCGGGGTTACAATCAGCCCCAGCATTTT
TRBJ2-7,.,.,TRBV7-8,CASSLGGGTYEQYF,TGTGCCAGCAGCTTAGGGGGAGGAACCTACGAGCAGTACTTC
TRBJ2-7,.,.,TRBV14,CASSQVAGSDEQYF,TGTGCCAGCAGCCAAGTCGCAGGGTCGGACGAGCAGTACTTC
TRBJ2-1,.,.,TRBV7-9,CASSPALFSKQFF,TGTGCCAGCAGCCCAGCGTTATTCTCCAAGCAGTTCTTC
TRBJ2-7,few,TRBD1,TRBV4-1,CASSQAGGTGSYEQYF,TGCGCCAGCAGCCAAGCAGGGGGGACAGGCTCCTACGAGCAGTACTTC
TRBJ2-7,.,.,TRBV6-5,CASSLRGSSSYEQYF,TGTGCCAGCAGTCTCCGGGGGTCTAGCTCCTACGAGCAGTACTTC
TRBJ1-1,few,.,TRBV4-1,CASSQVGGMGTEAFF,TGCGCCAGCAGCCAAGTTGGCGGTATGGGCACTGAAGCTTTCTTT
TRBJ1-5,.,TRBD1,TRBV15,CATSERGTGVNQPQHF,TGTGCCACCAGTGAAAGGGGGACAGGGGTAAATCAGCCCCAGCATTTT
TRBJ1-1,.,TRBD1,TRBV27,CASSRDRGTEAFF,TGTGCCAGCAGCCGGGACAGGGGAACTGAAGCTTTCTTT
TRBJ1-5,.,.,TRBV28,CASSPPYSNQPQHF,TGTGCCAGCAGTCCTCCCTATAGCAATCAGCCCCAGCATTTT
TRBJ2-7,few,TRBD1,TRBV4-1,CASSPIRTGEAYEQYF,TGTGCCAGCAGCCCGATAAGGACAGGGGAGGCCTACGAGCAGTACTTC
TRBJ1-1,.,.,TRBV19,CASSDRPNTEAFF,TGTGCCAGTAGTGACAGGCCAAACACTGAAGCTTTCTTT
TRBJ1-5,.,TRBD1,TRBV27,CASSSGQGSLLQPQHF,TGTGCCAGCAGTTCCGGACAGGGTAGCCTATTGCAGCCCCAGCATTTT
TRBJ2-7,.,TRBD1,TRBV7-4,CASSFRDSLYEQYF,TGTGCCAGCAGCTTCAGGGACAGTCTCTACGAGCAGTACTTC
TRBJ1-1,.,.,TRBV11-3,CASSLDEGPF,TGTGCCAGCAGCTTAGATGAGGGCCCATTT
TRBJ1-6,.,TRBD1,TRBV5-1,CASSQGTGTFYSPLHF,TGCGCCAGCAGCCAAGGGACAGGGACTTTTTATTCACCCCTCCACTTT
TRBJ2-7,.,TRBD2,TRBV6-5,CASSRATSGGYEQYF,TGTGCCAGCAGTCGCGCAACTAGCGGGGGGTACGAGCAGTACTTC
TRBJ1-2,few,.,TRBV5-8,CASSLGLRVGYTF,TGTGCCAGCAGCTTGGGACTTCGGGTCGGCTACACCTTC
TRBJ2-7,.,.,TRBV28,CASSTRRSLTYEQYF,TGTGCCAGCAGTACCCGACGGAGCTTGACCTACGAGCAGTACTTC
TRBJ1-5,few,.,TRBV10-3,CAISEYQGYNQPQHF,TGTGCCATCAGTGAATATCAGGGGTACAATCAGCCCCAGCATTTT
TRBJ2-7,few,.,TRBV7-9,CASSPNLGGVEQYF,TGTGCCAGCAGCCCAAACCTAGGGGGGGTGGAGCAGTACTTC
TRBJ1-2,.,TRBD1,TRBV11-2,CASSSRGRGYTF,TGTGCCAGCAGCTCGAGGGGGCGAGGCTACACCTTC
TRBJ1-2,.,.,TRBV19,CASSPSGPFNYGYTF,TGTGCCAGTAGCCCCTCTGGGCCCTTTAACTATGGCTACACCTTC
TRBJ2-7,once,TRBD2,TRBV6-1,CASSERGLFHEQYF,TGTGCCAGCAGTGAGCGGGGGTTGTTCCACGAGCAGTACTTC
TRBJ2-7,.,TRBD2,TRBV11-3,CASSLGVGGHSPYEQYF,TGTGCCAGCAGCTTAGGCGTGGGAGGGCATAGCCCCTACGAGCAGTACTTC
TRBJ2-7,few,.,TRBV11-1,CASRPTTNDDPSYEQYF,TGTGCCAGCAGACCGACGACTAATGACGACCCCTCCTACGAGCAGTACTTC
TRBJ2-3,.,TRBD1,TRBV14,CASSQQPGGSSTDTQYF,TGTGCCAGCAGCCAACAACCAGGGGGTTCTAGCACAGATACGCAGTATTTT
TRBJ1-2,.,TRBD1,TRBV29-1,CSVDRQGLLVYGYTF,TGCAGCGTTGACCGACAGGGGCTACTTGTCTATGGCTACACCTTC
TRBJ2-7,few,.,TRBV7-9,CASSLSSVGEQYF,TGTGCCAGCAGCTTATCTAGCGTAGGCGAGCAGTACTTC
TRBJ1-4,.,TRBD1,TRBV7-3,CASSPIWDRDEKLFF,TGTGCCAGCAGCCCCATTTGGGACAGGGACGAAAAACTGTTTTTT
TRBJ2-7,once,.,TRBV5-1,CASSLGTEGSSEQYF,TGCGCCAGCAGCTTGGGGACGGAGGGATCCTCCGAGCAGTACTTC
TRBJ2-7,.,.,TRBV28,CASSFSTENEQYF,TGTGCCAGCAGTTTCTCGACAGAGAACGAGCAGTACTTC
TRBJ1-6,.,.,TRBV13,CASSFSLYNSPLHF,TGTGCCAGCAGCTTTTCCCTATATAATTCACCCCTCCACTTT
TRBJ2-2,once,TRBD2,TRBV11-2,CASSFPSSGGRANGELFF,TGTGCCAGCAGCTTCCCCTCCTCTGGCGGGAGGGCCAACGGGGAGCTGTTTTTT
TRBJ2-7,once,TRBD2,TRBV7-9,CASSRTSGRFYEQYF,TGTGCCAGCAGCAGGACTAGCGGGAGGTTCTACGAGCAGTACTTC
TRBJ2-7,.,.,TRBV28,CASSLSYGNSYEQYF,TGTGCCAGCAGTTTATCTTATGGCAACTCCTACGAGCAGTACTTC
TRBJ2-7,.,TRBD1,TRBV30,CACSQVTGGYEQYF,TGTGCCTGTTCCCAGGTCACAGGGGGCTACGAGCAGTACTTC
TRBJ2-7,.,TRBD2,TRBV5-1,CASSLGLAGASYEQYF,TGCGCCAGCAGCTTGGGACTAGCGGGGGCCTCCTACGAGCAGTACTTC
TRBJ1-2,.,TRBD1,TRBV13,CASSLGTGFNGYTF,TGTGCCAGCAGCTTGGGGACAGGGTTCAATGGCTACACCTTC
TRBJ2-7,.,TRBD2,TRBV10-3,CAIRPGLATGQYF,TGTGCCATCAGACCGGGACTAGCAACGGGGCAGTACTTC
TRBJ2-7,.,.,TRBV19,CASSIEDTYEQYF,TGTGCCAGTAGTATAGAAGACACCTACGAGCAGTACTTC
TRBJ2-7,few,TRBD2,TRBV15,CAIREGGRYEQYF,TGTGCCATCCGGGAGGGTGGAAGATACGAGCAGTACTTC